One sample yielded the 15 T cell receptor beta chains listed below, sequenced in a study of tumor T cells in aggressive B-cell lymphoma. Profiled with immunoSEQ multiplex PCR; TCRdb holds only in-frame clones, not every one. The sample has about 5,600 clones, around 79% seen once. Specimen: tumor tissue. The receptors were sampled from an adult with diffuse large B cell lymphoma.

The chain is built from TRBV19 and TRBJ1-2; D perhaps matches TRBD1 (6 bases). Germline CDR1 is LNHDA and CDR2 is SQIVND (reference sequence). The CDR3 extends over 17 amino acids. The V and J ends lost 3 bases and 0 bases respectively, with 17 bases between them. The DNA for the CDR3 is TGTGCCAGTAGTATGACGGGACACCAACTAGCTAACTATGGCTACACCTTC. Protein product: CASSMTGHQLANYGYTF.

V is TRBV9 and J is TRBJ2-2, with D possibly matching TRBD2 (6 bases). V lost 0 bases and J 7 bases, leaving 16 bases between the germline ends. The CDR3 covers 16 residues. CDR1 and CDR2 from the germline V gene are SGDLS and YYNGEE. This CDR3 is CASSVADGREGGELFF. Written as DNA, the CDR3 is TGTGCCAGCAGCGTAGCAGACGGGAGAGAGGGCGGGGAGCTGTTTTTT. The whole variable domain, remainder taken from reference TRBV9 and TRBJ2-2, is DSGVTQTPKHLITATGQRVTLRCSPRSGDLSVYWYQQSLDQGLQFLIQYYNGEERAKGNILERFSAQQFPDLHSELNLSSLELGDSALYFCASSVADGREGGELFFGEGSRLTVL.

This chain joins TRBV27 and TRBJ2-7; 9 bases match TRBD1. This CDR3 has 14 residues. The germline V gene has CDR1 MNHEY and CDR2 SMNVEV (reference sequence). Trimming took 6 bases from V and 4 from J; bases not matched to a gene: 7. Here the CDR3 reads CASRADRGWYEQYF. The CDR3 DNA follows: TGTGCCAGCAGGGCCGACAGGGGGTGGTACGAGCAGTACTTC.

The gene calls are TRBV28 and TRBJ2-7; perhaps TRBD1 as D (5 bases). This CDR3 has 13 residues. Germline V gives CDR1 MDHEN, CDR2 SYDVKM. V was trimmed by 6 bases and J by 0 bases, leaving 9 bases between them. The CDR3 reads CASSIQDSYEQYF. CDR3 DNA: TGTGCCAGCAGCATACAGGACTCCTACGAGCAGTACTTC.

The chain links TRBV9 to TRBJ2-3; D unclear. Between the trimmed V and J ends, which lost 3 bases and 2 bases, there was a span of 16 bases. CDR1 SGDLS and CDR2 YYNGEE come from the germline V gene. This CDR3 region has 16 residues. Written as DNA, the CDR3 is TGTGCCAGCAGCGAAGCCCCGAGATTGGTCACAGATACGCAGTATTTT. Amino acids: CASSEAPRLVTDTQYF.

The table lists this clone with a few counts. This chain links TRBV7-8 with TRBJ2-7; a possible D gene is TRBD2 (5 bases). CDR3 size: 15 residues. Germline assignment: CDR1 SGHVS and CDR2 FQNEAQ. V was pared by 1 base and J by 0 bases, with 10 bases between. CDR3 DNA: TGTGCCAGCAGCTTAGGCCTAGGGAGCTCCTACGAGCAGTACTTC. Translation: CASSLGLGSSYEQYF.

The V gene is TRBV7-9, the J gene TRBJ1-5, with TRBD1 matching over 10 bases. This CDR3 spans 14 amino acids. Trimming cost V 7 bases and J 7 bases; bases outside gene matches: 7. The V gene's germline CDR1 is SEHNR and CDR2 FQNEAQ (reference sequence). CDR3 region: CASTLTGGQQPQHF. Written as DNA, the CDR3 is TGTGCCAGCACCCTGACAGGGGGCCAACAGCCCCAGCATTTT. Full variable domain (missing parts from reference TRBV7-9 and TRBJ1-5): DTGVSQNPRHKITKRGQNVTFRCDPISEHNRLYWYRQTLGQGPEFLTYFQNEAQLEKSRLLSDRFSAERPKGSFSTLEIQRTEQGDSAMYLCASTLTGGQQPQHFGDGTRLSIL.

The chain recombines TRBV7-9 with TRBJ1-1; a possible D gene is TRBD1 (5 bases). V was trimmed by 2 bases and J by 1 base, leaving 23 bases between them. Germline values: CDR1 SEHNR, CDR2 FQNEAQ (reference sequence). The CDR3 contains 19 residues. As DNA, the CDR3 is TGTGCCAGCAGCTTACCGATGAGGGGAGGAGGGTGGGGGAACACTGAAGCTTTCTTT. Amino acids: CASSLPMRGGGWGNTEAFF.

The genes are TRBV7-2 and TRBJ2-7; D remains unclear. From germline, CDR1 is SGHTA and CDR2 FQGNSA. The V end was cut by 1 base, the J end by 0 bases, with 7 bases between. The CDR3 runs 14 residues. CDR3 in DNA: TGTGCCAGCAGCTTAGACTGCCCCTCCTACGAGCAGTACTTC. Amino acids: CASSLDCPSYEQYF.

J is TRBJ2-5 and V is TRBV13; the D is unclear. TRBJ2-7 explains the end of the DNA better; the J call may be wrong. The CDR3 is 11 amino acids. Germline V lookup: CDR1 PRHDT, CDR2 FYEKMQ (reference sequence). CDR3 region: CASSSSYEQYF. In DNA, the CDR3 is TGTGCCAGCAGCTCGTCCTACGAGCAGTACTTC.

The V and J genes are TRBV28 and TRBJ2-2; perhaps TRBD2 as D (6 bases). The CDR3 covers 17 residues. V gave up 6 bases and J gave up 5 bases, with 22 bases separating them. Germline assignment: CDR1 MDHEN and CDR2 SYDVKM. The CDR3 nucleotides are TGTGCCAGCAGCTCCCCGGGGGACTCGCGAGGGACCGGGGAGCTGTTTTTT. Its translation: CASSSPGDSRGTGELFF.

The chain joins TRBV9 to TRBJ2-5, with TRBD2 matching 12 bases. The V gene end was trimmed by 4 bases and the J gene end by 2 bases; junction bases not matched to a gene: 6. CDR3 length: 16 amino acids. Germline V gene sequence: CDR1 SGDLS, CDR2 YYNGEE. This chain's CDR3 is CASSPRGLAGQETQYF. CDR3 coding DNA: TGTGCCAGCAGCCCGAGGGGACTAGCGGGTCAAGAGACCCAGTACTTC.

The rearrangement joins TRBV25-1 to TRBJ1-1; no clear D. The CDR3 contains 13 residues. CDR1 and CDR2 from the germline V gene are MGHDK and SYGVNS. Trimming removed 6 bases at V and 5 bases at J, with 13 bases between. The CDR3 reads CASRATWRTEAFF. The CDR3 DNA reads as TGTGCCAGCAGGGCGACATGGAGGACTGAAGCTTTCTTT.

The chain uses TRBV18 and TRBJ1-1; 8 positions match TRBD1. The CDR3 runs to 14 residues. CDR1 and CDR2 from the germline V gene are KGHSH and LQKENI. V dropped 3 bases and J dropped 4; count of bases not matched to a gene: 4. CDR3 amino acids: CASSPGRGLTEAFF. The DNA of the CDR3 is TGTGCCAGCTCACCGGGCAGGGGGCTCACTGAAGCTTTCTTT.

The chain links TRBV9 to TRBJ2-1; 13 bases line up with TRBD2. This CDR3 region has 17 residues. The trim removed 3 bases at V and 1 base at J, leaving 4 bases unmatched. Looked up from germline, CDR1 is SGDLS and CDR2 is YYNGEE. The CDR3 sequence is CASSDGLAGVSYNEQFF. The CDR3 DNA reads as TGTGCCAGCAGCGACGGACTAGCGGGGGTATCCTACAATGAGCAGTTCTTC.